Listed below are T cell receptor beta chains from one sample, sequenced in a study of identifying expanded T cells in peripheral blood. Libraries were prepared by immunoSEQ multiplex PCR; TCRdb keeps only in-frame clonotypes and omits some of them. The sample has around 47,000 clones, approximately 80% seen once; the top ten hold 12% to 15%. The sample taken for sequencing was blood. These receptors all stem from a person between 18 and 70 years old in good health. Each CDR3 is given with its conserved first and last residue.

V gene	J gene	CDR3 protein
TRBV30	TRBJ1-2	CASGAGLYGYTF
TRBV12-5	TRBJ1-4	CASGFEPRKLFF
TRBV5-4	TRBJ2-7	CASSLFQDRTGEQYF
TRBV7-8	TRBJ1-3	CASSLLNRGNTIYF
TRBV7-9	TRBJ1-5	CASSPPLGQGTSNQPQHF
TRBV21-1	TRBJ2-7	CASSKRSLALAGGREQYF
TRBV30	TRBJ2-1	CAWSSEQQFF
TRBV7-9	TRBJ2-5	CASSPGGPIHAQYF
TRBV5-4	TRBJ2-1	CASSSGGSSYNEQFF
TRBV7-2	TRBJ2-7	CASSIRPSYEQYF
TRBV11-3	TRBJ2-3	CASSPRLTMSGDTQYF
TRBV30	TRBJ1-4	CAWSVPFWDGEKLFF
TRBV5-1	TRBJ2-1	CASRPGLAYNEQFF
TRBV6-1	TRBJ2-1	CASSDRDRASYNEQFF
TRBV5-5	TRBJ2-2	CASSLALAGANTGELFF
TRBV6-5	TRBJ2-1	CASSKDRNNEQFF
TRBV7-2	TRBJ1-1	CASSLVWNTEAFF
TRBV2	TRBJ1-5	CAISTPGQGQPQHF
TRBV5-1	TRBJ2-3	CASSSTSGGSTGTDTQYF
TRBV5-1	TRBJ2-2	CASSLADRDTGELFF
TRBV7-2	TRBJ2-4	CASSLGGLKNIQYF
TRBV15	TRBJ2-1	CATREGGRPHNEQFF
TRBV5-1	TRBJ2-3	CASSLLGADTQYF
TRBV29-1	TRBJ2-1	CSVPLDAYEQFF
TRBV30	TRBJ2-2	CAWRAGTSFTGELFF
TRBV10-3	TRBJ1-1	CAISSTDMNTEAFF
TRBV6-5	TRBJ1-1	CASRTGSAEAFF
TRBV9	TRBJ2-1	CASSPLGGRYNEQFF
TRBV6-6	TRBJ1-1	CASSSLDRGNTEAFF
TRBV10-3	TRBJ2-2	CAISDKGRPGELFF
TRBV19	TRBJ1-2	CASSIGHDYGYTF
TRBV7-8	TRBJ2-2	CASSREAMGPGELFF
TRBV30	TRBJ1-1	CAWSVWGIENTEAFF
TRBV11-2	TRBJ2-5	CASSLTTGPETQYF
TRBV11-2	TRBJ1-1	CASSARTGKNTEAFF
TRBV9	TRBJ2-3	CASSEGTSGRLADTQYF
TRBV6-5	TRBJ2-1	CASSYHRAEQFF
TRBV11-1	TRBJ2-3	CASSLASSGDTQYF
TRBV4-3	TRBJ2-1	CASSQGASSSYNEQFF
TRBV5-5	TRBJ2-1	CASSLVGTPQDDNEQFF
TRBV4-1	TRBJ2-5	CASSQAATGSSGGSGNQETQYF
TRBV4-3	TRBJ1-2	CASSQGGTGDGYTF
TRBV21-1	TRBJ2-1	CASSKDRGDNEQFF
TRBV2	TRBJ1-1	CASNELGTEAFF
TRBV7-9	TRBJ2-3	CASSPLADTQYF
TRBV9	TRBJ2-6	CASKRGSGANVLTF
TRBV4-3	TRBJ2-1	CASSQWTSYNEQFF
TRBV27	TRBJ2-7	CASRTDRGSYEQYF
TRBV6-5	TRBJ2-3	CASSSPRGASDTQYF